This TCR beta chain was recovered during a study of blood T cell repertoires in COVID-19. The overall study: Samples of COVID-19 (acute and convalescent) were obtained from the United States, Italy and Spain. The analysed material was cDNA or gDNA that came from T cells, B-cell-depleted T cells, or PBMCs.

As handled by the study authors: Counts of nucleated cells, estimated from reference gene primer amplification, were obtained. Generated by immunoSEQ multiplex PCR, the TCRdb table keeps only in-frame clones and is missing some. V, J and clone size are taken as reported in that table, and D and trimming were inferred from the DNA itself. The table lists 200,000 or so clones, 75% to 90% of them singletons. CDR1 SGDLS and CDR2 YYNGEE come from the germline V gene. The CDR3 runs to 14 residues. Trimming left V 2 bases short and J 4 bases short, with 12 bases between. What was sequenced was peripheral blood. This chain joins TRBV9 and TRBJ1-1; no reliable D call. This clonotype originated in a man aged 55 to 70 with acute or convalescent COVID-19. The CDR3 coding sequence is TGTGCCAGCAGCGTCAGGATGGATCGCACTGAAGCTTTCTTT. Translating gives CASSVRMDRTEAFF. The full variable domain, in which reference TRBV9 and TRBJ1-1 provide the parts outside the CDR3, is DSGVTQTPKHLITATGQRVTLRCSPRSGDLSVYWYQQSLDQGLQFLIQYYNGEERAKGNILERFSAQQFPDLHSELNLSSLELGDSALYFCASSVRMDRTEAFFGQGTRLTVV.